These T cell receptor beta chains were read from a single sample in a study of T cell responses to AZD1222 COVID-19 vaccine. TCRdb's table, derived via immunoSEQ multiplex PCR, lists solely in-frame clones and lacks some. This table has tens of thousands of clones, around 90% appearing once. This sample comprised peripheral blood, obtained 28 days after the second AZD1222 dose. These receptors all stem from an adult who received the AZD1222 COVID-19 vaccine. The CDR3 runs from the conserved cysteine through the conserved F or W. The D gene is left open where the match is weak. Expanded clones are given a class, and other clones once, few, many or no size at all.

J: TRBJ2-1; V: TRBV4-2; D: TRBD2; length: 16; size: once; CDR3: CASSQLLAGGGDEQFF; DNA: TGTGCCAGCAGCCAACTCCTCGCGGGAGGGGGGGATGAGCAGTTCTTC
J: TRBJ2-3; V: TRBV5-1; D: TRBD2; length: 15; size: .; CDR3: CASSLSGRGPDTQYF; DNA: TGCGCCAGCAGCTTAAGCGGGAGAGGGCCAGATACGCAGTATTTT
J: TRBJ2-7; V: TRBV5-1; D: .; length: 14; size: .; CDR3: CASSPLTGTGEQYF; DNA: TGCGCCAGCAGCCCCCTCACAGGGACGGGCGAGCAGTACTTC
J: TRBJ2-7; V: TRBV4-1; D: TRBD1; length: 17; size: .; CDR3: CASSRSPGTGSSYEQYF; DNA: TGCGCCAGCAGCCGGAGCCCCGGGACAGGGAGCTCCTACGAGCAGTACTTC
J: TRBJ1-3; V: TRBV5-1; D: .; length: 15; size: few; CDR3: CASSLSGSSGNTIYF; DNA: TGCGCCAGCAGCTTGTCAGGGAGCTCTGGAAACACCATATATTTT
J: TRBJ2-7; V: TRBV6-5; D: .; length: 13; size: .; CDR3: CASSADWVGEQYF; DNA: TGTGCCAGCAGCGCCGATTGGGTTGGCGAGCAGTACTTC
J: TRBJ1-1; V: TRBV19; D: TRBD1; length: 17; size: .; CDR3: CASSNLIGQGLNTEAFF; DNA: TGTGCCAGTAGTAATCTAATCGGACAGGGATTGAACACTGAAGCTTTCTTT
J: TRBJ1-3; V: TRBV7-9; D: .; length: 16; size: .; CDR3: CASSAQDRNVGNTIYF; DNA: TGTGCCAGCAGCGCGCAGGACAGAAACGTTGGAAACACCATATATTTT
J: TRBJ2-7; V: TRBV19; D: TRBD1; length: 15; size: .; CDR3: CASTTGQGSSYEQYF; DNA: TGTGCCAGTACCACAGGACAGGGATCCTCCTACGAGCAGTACTTC
J: TRBJ2-7; V: TRBV7-7; D: .; length: 13; size: .; CDR3: CASSPLGRGEQYF; DNA: TGTGCTAGCAGCCCCCTGGGGCGGGGCGAGCAGTACTTC
J: TRBJ2-5; V: TRBV6-5; D: .; length: 13; size: .; CDR3: CAGRTSPQRTQYF; DNA: TGTGCCGGCCGGACATCCCCCCAGAGGACCCAGTACTTC
J: TRBJ2-2; V: TRBV28; D: TRBD1; length: 15; size: .; CDR3: CASSLKGARRGELFF; DNA: TGTGCCAGCAGCCTCAAGGGGGCCCGACGGGGGGAGCTGTTTTTT
J: TRBJ1-2; V: TRBV7-9; D: TRBD1; length: 16; size: .; CDR3: CASSLGVGTGRNGYTF; DNA: TGTGCCAGCAGCTTAGGGGTTGGGACAGGGCGGAATGGCTACACCTTC
J: TRBJ2-7; V: TRBV19; D: TRBD1; length: 15; size: .; CDR3: CASSIVGQGAGEQYF; DNA: TGTGCCAGTAGTATAGTTGGACAGGGGGCAGGGGAGCAGTACTTC
J: TRBJ2-5; V: TRBV3-1/TRBV3-2; D: .; length: 13; size: once; CDR3: CASSRRGQETQYF; DNA: TGTGCCAGCAGCCGAAGGGGACAAGAGACCCAGTACTTC
J: TRBJ2-2; V: TRBV4-2; D: TRBD1; length: 17; size: few; CDR3: CASSQDITGANTGELFF; DNA: TGTGCCAGCAGCCAAGATATTACAGGGGCCAACACCGGGGAGCTGTTTTTT
J: TRBJ2-3; V: TRBV7-7; D: .; length: 14; size: .; CDR3: CASSPGTVTDTQYF; DNA: TGTGCTAGCAGCCCCGGGACTGTCACAGATACGCAGTATTTT
J: TRBJ2-4; V: TRBV21-1; D: .; length: 11; size: .; CDR3: CASSTRGIQYF; DNA: TGTGCCAGCAGCACGCGAGGCATTCAGTACTTC
J: TRBJ2-1; V: TRBV19; D: TRBD1; length: 17; size: .; CDR3: CASSPRTGPGFYNEQFF; DNA: TGTGCCAGTAGTCCGCGGACAGGTCCCGGGTTTTACAATGAGCAGTTCTTC
J: TRBJ2-3; V: TRBV5-6; D: TRBD2; length: 16; size: .; CDR3: CASSFWTSGLTDTQYF; DNA: TGTGCCAGCAGCTTTTGGACTAGCGGACTCACAGATACGCAGTATTTT
J: TRBJ1-2; V: TRBV4-1; D: .; length: 15; size: once; CDR3: CASSQDGGTNYGYTF; DNA: TGCGCCAGCAGCCAAGATGGCGGAACTAACTATGGCTACACCTTC
J: TRBJ1-5; V: TRBV5-1; D: .; length: 15; size: .; CDR3: CASSLDPYSNQPQHF; DNA: TGCGCCAGCAGCTTGGACCCCTATAGCAATCAGCCCCAGCATTTT